These T cell receptor beta chains were read from a single sample in a study of T cell responses to AZD1222 COVID-19 vaccine. Sequencing was performed with immunoSEQ multiplex PCR; in TCRdb, only in-frame clones are kept and a portion is missing. This sample has about 200,000 clones, with roughly 92% found just once. The source material was peripheral blood, sampled 28 days after the second AZD1222 dose. The receptors derive from an adult who received the AZD1222 COVID-19 vaccine. Each CDR3 is given with its conserved first and last residue. The D gene is left open where the match is weak. The size field is filled for only some rows; it gives once, few, many or a size class.

v_call,j_call,clone_size,d_call,cdr3_nt,cdr3_aa
TRBV7-9,TRBJ2-5,-,TRBD2,TGTGCCAGCAGCCGAGCGGGAGGGGGTCAAGAGACCCAGTACTTC,CASSRAGGGQETQYF
TRBV27,TRBJ2-7,-,TRBD2,TGTGCCAGCACCCGACTAGCGGACAACTCCTACGAGCAGTACTTC,CASTRLADNSYEQYF
TRBV28,TRBJ2-3,once,-,TGTGCCAGCAGTTTTTTAGGGGGCACAGATACGCAGTATTTT,CASSFLGGTDTQYF
TRBV7-8,TRBJ2-2,once,TRBD2,TGTGCCAGCAGCTCTAGACTAGCTCTTACCGGGGAGCTGTTTTTT,CASSSRLALTGELFF
TRBV19,TRBJ2-1,-,-,TGTGCCAGTAGTCAGGTCCGGGCTGGAGGGCAGTTCTTC,CASSQVRAGGQFF
TRBV12-5,TRBJ1-5,once,-,TGTGCTAGTGGTTTGGAGGGGATCCAGCCCCAGCATTTT,CASGLEGIQPQHF
TRBV5-1,TRBJ2-2,-,-,TGCGCCAGCAGGGTACAGGAAAGGACCGGGGAGCTGTTTTTT,CASRVQERTGELFF
TRBV5-1,TRBJ1-2,-,-,TGCGCCAGCAGCTTGACTCAGGGAAAGAATGGCTACACCTTC,CASSLTQGKNGYTF
TRBV4-1,TRBJ1-6,-,TRBD1,TGCGCCAGCAGCCAACAGCTGGGACAGTATAATTCACCCCTCCACTTT,CASSQQLGQYNSPLHF
TRBV10-3,TRBJ2-2,-,-,TGTGCCATCAGTGAGCCAGGGCGCAACGGGGAGCTGTTTTTT,CAISEPGRNGELFF
TRBV13,TRBJ1-1,-,-,TGTGCCAGCAGCTCCTACCGGGCCACTGAAGCTTTCTTT,CASSSYRATEAFF
TRBV5-6,TRBJ2-3,-,-,TGTGCCAGCAGCTCGGGCCCCACCCGCACAGATACGCAGTATTTT,CASSSGPTRTDTQYF
TRBV28,TRBJ1-5,-,-,TGTGCCAGCAGTTTCGGGAGCCCGAGCAATCAGCCCCAGCATTTT,CASSFGSPSNQPQHF
TRBV18,TRBJ2-7,-,TRBD1,TGTGCCAGCTCACCGGACAGGGGACTCGAGCAGTACTTC,CASSPDRGLEQYF
TRBV10-3,TRBJ1-3,-,-,TGTGCCATCAGTGAACCCGGAAACACCATATATTTT,CAISEPGNTIYF
TRBV2,TRBJ1-3,-,-,TGTGCCAGCAGTGAATTAGTGTCTGGAAACACCATATATTTT,CASSELVSGNTIYF
TRBV9,TRBJ2-2,-,-,TGTGCCAGCAGCGTAGATCGTCCGGGGGGCGGGACCGGGGAGCTGTTTTTT,CASSVDRPGGGTGELFF
TRBV11-2,TRBJ1-2,-,TRBD1,TGTGCCAGCAGCTCCTACAGGGGTAGGAGCTATGGCTACACCTTC,CASSSYRGRSYGYTF
TRBV5-1,TRBJ1-1,-,-,TGCGCCAGCAGATTATACGCCAGGGCTTCGAACACTGAAGCTTTCTTT,CASRLYARASNTEAFF
TRBV6-2/TRBV6-3,TRBJ2-7,-,-,TGTGCCAGCAGTCCCCCCGGGACACTCTCCTACGAGCAGTACTTC,CASSPPGTLSYEQYF
TRBV20-1,TRBJ2-1,-,-,TGCAGTGCTAGTCGACTATCCGTCAATGAGCAGTTCTTC,CSASRLSVNEQFF
TRBV7-3,TRBJ2-5,-,-,TGTGCCAGCAGCTTAACGGGTCTAGCCATTGGGGAGGAGACCCAGTACTTC,CASSLTGLAIGEETQYF
TRBV18,TRBJ2-6,-,-,TGTGCCAGCTCTCGCCGGGCAGACTCTGGGGCCAACGTCCTGACTTTC,CASSRRADSGANVLTF
TRBV12-3/TRBV12-4,TRBJ1-5,-,-,TGTGCCAGCAGCACCGCCCGCAATCAGCCCCAGCATTTT,CASSTARNQPQHF
TRBV6-1,TRBJ1-2,-,-,TGTGCCAGCAGTGAATCGTCGTCTCCATATGGCTACACCTTC,CASSESSSPYGYTF
TRBV28,TRBJ2-5,-,TRBD2,TGTGCCAGCAGTTTATCGACTAGCGGGAGGGTTGAGACCCAGTACTTC,CASSLSTSGRVETQYF
TRBV5-8,TRBJ2-2,many,-,TGTGCCAGCAGCTTGGCCCATTTGGATACAGGCACCGGGGAGCTGTTTTTT,CASSLAHLDTGTGELFF
TRBV9,TRBJ2-1,-,TRBD2,TGTGCCAGCAGCGGTACTAGCGGGAATATCTACAATGAGCAGTTCTTC,CASSGTSGNIYNEQFF
TRBV9,TRBJ1-6,-,-,TGTGCCAGCAGCGTAGGGGCCCTGGGGGAATCACCCCTCCACTTT,CASSVGALGESPLHF
TRBV5-1,TRBJ1-2,-,-,TGCGCCAGCAGCTTGCGGGCAGACTATGGCTACACCTTC,CASSLRADYGYTF
TRBV6-5,TRBJ1-1,-,TRBD1,TGTGCCAGCAGTTACTCACCGACAGGGGGTGACACTGAAGCTTTCTTT,CASSYSPTGGDTEAFF
TRBV6-5,TRBJ1-5,-,-,TGTGCCAGCATTGGCGCTGGGGATAGCAATCAGCCCCAGCATTTT,CASIGAGDSNQPQHF
TRBV28,TRBJ1-1,-,TRBD1,TGTGCCAGCAGTTTGGCAGGGGGCCGGAACACTGAAGCTTTCTTT,CASSLAGGRNTEAFF
TRBV11-3,TRBJ2-7,-,TRBD2,TGTGCCAGCAGCTTAGGCGGGAGCCCCTACGAGCAGTACTTC,CASSLGGSPYEQYF
TRBV30,TRBJ2-1,-,-,TGTGCCTCAAACTCCCCAACCTACAATGAGCAGTTCTTC,CASNSPTYNEQFF
TRBV6-5,TRBJ1-2,-,-,TGTGCCAGCACGGCGGGGCCGCGGGGCTACACCTTC,CASTAGPRGYTF
TRBV11-2,TRBJ2-2,once,-,TGTGCCAGCAGCTTAAGTGACCACACCGGGGAGCTGTTTTTT,CASSLSDHTGELFF
TRBV19,TRBJ1-3,-,-,TGTGCCAGCAATGGAAACACCATATATTTT,CASNGNTIYF
TRBV4-3,TRBJ2-2,-,-,TGCGCCAGCAGCCAGCAACAGGGATTTTCTTACACCGGGGAGCTGTTTTTT,CASSQQQGFSYTGELFF
TRBV28,TRBJ1-2,-,-,TGTGCCAGCAGTCCCAGGGCGAGGGGAGGCTACACCTTC,CASSPRARGGYTF
TRBV30,TRBJ1-5,-,TRBD1,TGTGCCTGGACGGGGGGACAGGCGAATAATCAGCCCCAGCATTTT,CAWTGGQANNQPQHF